These T cell receptor beta chains were read from a single sample in a study of T-cell memory formation after mild COVID-19. TCRdb re-derived calls from the 5' RACE reads in MiXCR, one entry per CDR3 protein. Here the sample spans 80,000 to 90,000 distinct CDR3 sequences, more than 20% being singletons. The specimen sequenced was PBMCs or a T cell subset sorted from them (not recorded which). The receptors come from a man younger than 30 who had mild COVID-19 (a few samples of this study predate the infection). Cell type and time point are not known. The CDR3 runs from the conserved cysteine through the conserved F or W. Fields, in order: CDR3 protein, V gene, J gene.

CDR3: CASSLVYWGVEQFF
V: TRBV7-2
J: TRBJ2-1

CDR3: CSVVQGRTEAFF
V: TRBV29-1
J: TRBJ1-1

CDR3: CASSQELGAGGGNEQFF
V: TRBV4-3
J: TRBJ2-1

CDR3: CASSLYWTGDGNTEAFF
V: TRBV5-1
J: TRBJ1-1

CDR3: CATLAGATSDTQYF
V: TRBV13
J: TRBJ2-3

CDR3: CASSWGGTPNEQFF
V: TRBV5-6
J: TRBJ2-1

CDR3: CASRTGTWTKGQYF
V: TRBV6-2/TRBV6-3
J: TRBJ2-7

CDR3: CASSVAAGVYEQYF
V: TRBV9
J: TRBJ2-7

CDR3: CASRLAGGPDEQFF
V: TRBV27
J: TRBJ2-1

CDR3: CASSQRWGNQPQHF
V: TRBV4-3
J: TRBJ1-5

CDR3: CASSLGLAGGPNEQFF
V: TRBV12-3/TRBV12-4
J: TRBJ2-1

CDR3: CASARGLEQFF
V: TRBV6-2/TRBV6-3
J: TRBJ2-1

CDR3: CANRDRGMTTEAFF
V: TRBV2
J: TRBJ1-1

CDR3: CASHSDRNTGELFF
V: TRBV6-5
J: TRBJ2-2

CDR3: CASHRQSSYNEQFF
V: TRBV7-9
J: TRBJ2-1

CDR3: CASSEVAGDEKLFF
V: TRBV6-1
J: TRBJ1-4

CDR3: CASSAGGHTDTQYF
V: TRBV7-9
J: TRBJ2-3

CDR3: CASSPDQGPTYGYTF
V: TRBV5-1
J: TRBJ1-2

CDR3: CASSFDRGPSPLHF
V: TRBV7-9
J: TRBJ1-6

CDR3: CSVVGSTPEAFF
V: TRBV29-1
J: TRBJ1-1

CDR3: CSATTNQETQYF
V: TRBV20-1
J: TRBJ2-5

CDR3: CASSLSLSGGPYNEQFF
V: TRBV27
J: TRBJ2-1

CDR3: CASSQRLSGRGFQPQHF
V: TRBV6-1
J: TRBJ1-5

CDR3: CASSQYDSTGAFF
V: TRBV4-2
J: TRBJ1-1

CDR3: CASSEITGTVRTGELFF
V: TRBV25-1
J: TRBJ2-2

CDR3: CASSLGTAEEETQYF
V: TRBV11-2
J: TRBJ2-5

CDR3: CASRSRLDSEQYF
V: TRBV6-2/TRBV6-3
J: TRBJ2-7

CDR3: CASSFSSEAFF
V: TRBV7-9
J: TRBJ1-1

CDR3: CASHGSYGYTF
V: TRBV7-9
J: TRBJ1-2

CDR3: CASSELTRGTGELFF
V: TRBV25-1
J: TRBJ2-2

CDR3: CASRQGQGATDTQYF
V: TRBV5-1
J: TRBJ2-3

CDR3: CASRGLRGADTQYF
V: TRBV6-2/TRBV6-3
J: TRBJ2-3

CDR3: CASSLVGTYNEQFF
V: TRBV7-6
J: TRBJ2-1

CDR3: CASSAPDLSNSPLHF
V: TRBV7-8
J: TRBJ1-6

CDR3: CASSLGRANTQYF
V: TRBV5-1
J: TRBJ2-3

CDR3: CASSSSEAGTANEQFF
V: TRBV7-9
J: TRBJ2-1

CDR3: CASSPTGGTTYEQYF
V: TRBV18
J: TRBJ2-7

CDR3: CASSADLGNTEAFF
V: TRBV9
J: TRBJ1-1

CDR3: CASSPDRVFNEQYF
V: TRBV5-1
J: TRBJ2-7

CDR3: CASRGAQETQYF
V: TRBV12-3/TRBV12-4
J: TRBJ2-5

CDR3: CASSYGEGSGSPLHF
V: TRBV6-5
J: TRBJ1-6

CDR3: CASRSGGNTEAFF
V: TRBV27
J: TRBJ1-1

CDR3: CASSYKGGGSYEQYF
V: TRBV5-1
J: TRBJ2-7

CDR3: CASSYIAVKSNTEAFF
V: TRBV6-2/TRBV6-3
J: TRBJ1-1

CDR3: CSAKADRGDTEAFF
V: TRBV20-1
J: TRBJ1-1

CDR3: CASSFGPYQQYF
V: TRBV12-3/TRBV12-4
J: TRBJ2-7

CDR3: CAIRETSAMNTEAFF
V: TRBV10-3
J: TRBJ1-1

CDR3: CASSPPRTGAYEQYF
V: TRBV12-3/TRBV12-4
J: TRBJ2-7

CDR3: CASSAITRTGDYGYTF
V: TRBV6-2/TRBV6-3
J: TRBJ1-2

CDR3: CASSKNLSKGPHSNQPQHF
V: TRBV21-1
J: TRBJ1-5

CDR3: CASSYSDEQFF
V: TRBV5-1
J: TRBJ2-1

CDR3: CASRPGIWETQYF
V: TRBV2
J: TRBJ2-5

CDR3: CASSQDLIRGDGSPLHF
V: TRBV4-3
J: TRBJ1-6